This passage covers 4 T cell receptor beta chains from one sample sequenced in a study of radiotherapy plus CTLA-4 blockade in lung cancer. Assay used: immunoSEQ multiplex PCR; TCRdb lists only in-frame clones, some missing. In the table there are about 36,000 clones, 85% of which are singletons. The sample here was peripheral blood, taken from a patient treated with radiotherapy plus ipilimumab. These receptors were taken from a human donor with non-small cell lung cancer who had stable disease on radiotherapy plus ipilimumab.

V and J are TRBV28 and TRBJ2-3; D remains unclear. This CDR3 contains 14 residues. In germline, CDR1 is MDHEN, CDR2 SYDVKM. V lost 5 bases and J lost 3, with 12 bases in between. CDR3 DNA sequence: TGTGCCAGCAGTATTTCGAGGCCAACAGATACGCAGTATTTT. It codes for CASSISRPTDTQYF. Complete variable domain (other parts from reference TRBV28 and TRBJ2-3): DVKVTQSSRYLVKRTGEKVFLECVQDMDHENMFWYRQDPGLGLRLIYFSYDVKMKEKGDIPEGYSVSREKKERFSLILESASTNQTSMYLCASSISRPTDTQYFGPGTRLTVL.

This chain connects TRBV18 to TRBJ2-1, with D perhaps matching TRBD1 (6 bases). Trimming took off 4 bases at V and 7 bases at J, with 17 bases between the two ends. The CDR3 totals 15 residues. CDR1 is KGHSH and CDR2 is LQKENI in the germline V gene. CDR3 amino acids: CASSRSGQGGNEQFF. DNA for the CDR3: TGTGCCAGCTCACGCTCCGGGCAAGGGGGAAATGAGCAGTTCTTC.

CDR3 residues: CASSRQVDQPQHF. The CDR3 DNA follows: TGTGCCAGCTCAAGACAGGTTGATCAGCCCCAGCATTTT. This sequence joins TRBV18 and TRBJ1-5; weak D call: TRBD1 (6 bases). V was shortened by 5 bases and J by 5 bases, with 10 bases between the two germline ends. Germline loops: CDR1 KGHSH, CDR2 LQKENI. The CDR3 is 13 amino acids.

V usage is TRBV2 and J usage is TRBJ2-1; 12 nucleotides line up with TRBD2. V lost 7 bases to trimming and J lost 5 bases; unmatched junction nucleotides: 9. The CDR3 contains 16 residues. Germline-derived CDR1 and CDR2 are SNHLY and FYNNEI. The CDR3 region has the DNA TGTGCCAGCATTTTTGGGACTAGCGGGTGGAACAATGAGCAGTTCTTC. Its protein is CASIFGTSGWNNEQFF.